Following are 10 T cell receptor beta chains from one sample sequenced in a study of technical replicates of blood from a few donors. Sequencing used immunoSEQ multiplex PCR; TCRdb keeps in-frame clones, though not all of them. The sample includes over 50,000 clones, more than 75% of them seen just once. Sequencing input: PBMCs. These receptors came from a human donor in good health. Some clones in this sample may be carry-over from other donors' samples.

This rearrangement joins TRBV7-9 to TRBJ1-6, with 11 bases identical to TRBD1. Per germline, CDR1 SEHNR and CDR2 FQNEAQ (reference sequence). V lost 6 bases and J lost 9; bases outside the gene matches: 7. The CDR3 extends over 15 amino acids. The CDR3 loop reads CASSFRDRGFSPLHF. Here the CDR3 DNA reads TGTGCCAGCAGTTTCCGGGACAGGGGGTTTTCACCCCTCCACTTT.

The chain employs TRBV4-3 and TRBJ2-6, with TRBD1 identical over 9 bases. CDR1 and CDR2 from the germline V gene are LGHNA and YSLEER. This CDR3 comprises 20 residues. The ends lost 2 bases at V and 1 base at J; junction bases unmatched: 12. CDR3 sequence (DNA): TGCGCCAGCAGCCAACGCCGGGACAGGGTTTACTCTTCTGGGGCCAACGTCCTGACTTTC. Translated: CASSQRRDRVYSSGANVLTF.

The chain has TRBV13 and TRBJ2-3; 7 bases line up with TRBD2. CDR3 length: 17 amino acids. V lost 5 bases, J lost 0 bases, and 11 bases stayed unmatched. Germline V gene data show CDR1 as PRHDT and CDR2 as FYEKMQ (reference sequence). This chain's CDR3 is CASSVRLAFTSTDTQYF. The CDR3 DNA reads as TGTGCCAGCAGCGTTAGACTAGCCTTTACTAGCACAGATACGCAGTATTTT.

The J gene is TRBJ2-7, the V gene TRBV30, with D possibly being TRBD1 (5 bases). V lost 0 bases, J lost 2 bases, and 11 bases lay in between. CDR3 length equals 14 residues. Per the germline V gene, CDR1 is GTSNPN and CDR2 is SVGIG (reference sequence). The CDR3 DNA reads as TGTGCCTGGAGTGTCAAAGGGGCACCCTACGAGCAGTACTTC. This encodes CAWSVKGAPYEQYF.

In the case of this clone: The sample contains more than one DNA sequence encoding this CDR3. V and J are TRBV5-1 and TRBJ2-1; D is perhaps TRBD2 (5 bases). The CDR3 spans 14 residues. The V end lost 5 bases, the J end lost 4 bases, and 13 bases lay between the germline ends. CDR1 is SGHRS, CDR2 YFSETQ, per germline. In DNA, the CDR3 is TGCGCCAGCAGTTCCGCAGGAGGTTACAATGAGCAGTTCTTC. Encoded protein: CASSSAGGYNEQFF.

This clone has a handful of counts. Other DNA sequences from this sample encode an identical CDR3 as well. J is TRBJ2-7 and V is TRBV7-9; TRBD1 might be the D (5 bases). CDR1 is SEHNR, CDR2 FQNEAQ, per germline (reference sequence). V was trimmed by 1 base and J by 3 bases, leaving 7 bases between them. CDR3 length: 13 amino acids. The CDR3 nucleotides read TGTGCCAGCAGCTTAGGTAGGGGCTACGAGCAGTACTTC. Translating it yields CASSLGRGYEQYF. Based on the CDR3 plus reference TRBV7-9 and TRBJ2-7, the full variable domain is DTGVSQNPRHKITKRGQNVTFRCDPISEHNRLYWYRQTLGQGPEFLTYFQNEAQLEKSRLLSDRFSAERPKGSFSTLEIQRTEQGDSAMYLCASSLGRGYEQYFGPGTRLTVT.

V is TRBV7-9 and J is TRBJ2-7; 7 positions match TRBD2. Germline trimming cut 0 bases from V and 7 bases from J; bases unmatched to any gene: 6. Germline lookup yields CDR1 SEHNR and CDR2 FQNEAQ (reference sequence). The CDR3 is made up of 14 amino acids. In DNA form, the CDR3 reads TGTGCCAGCAGCTTAGCGGGGTGGGGGGGTGAGCAGTACTTC. Protein: CASSLAGWGGEQYF.

The chain uses TRBV4-3 and TRBJ1-1; 7 bases fit TRBD1. The CDR3 loop spans 13 amino acids. J gave up 6 bases and V 5 bases, and 6 bases lay outside the gene matches. The germline V gene has CDR1 LGHNA and CDR2 YSLEER. CDR3 in amino acids: CASSEQGFSEAFF. CDR3 nucleotide sequence: TGCGCCAGCAGCGAACAGGGGTTTTCTGAAGCTTTCTTT.

The J gene is TRBJ2-7, the V gene TRBV9; 12 positions agree with TRBD2. Trimming cost V 3 bases and J 4 bases; bases outside gene matches: 5. The CDR3 consists of 15 residues. Germline CDR1 is SGDLS and CDR2 is YYNGEE. The CDR3 here is CASSGPSGGGYEQYF. The DNA for the CDR3 is TGTGCCAGCAGCGGACCTAGCGGGGGGGGGTACGAGCAGTACTTC.

This clone was seen more than once but under ten times. The chain is built from TRBV5-8 and TRBJ2-1; D possibly corresponds to TRBD2 (5 bases). The V gene's germline CDR1 is SGHTS and CDR2 YDEGEE. The length of the CDR3 is 12 residues. The germline V and J ends were trimmed by 4 bases and 4 bases, with 6 bases remaining between them. The CDR3: CASSRGYNEQFF. CDR3 coding DNA: TGTGCCAGCAGCCGGGGTTACAATGAGCAGTTCTTC.